Shown below are 3 T cell receptor beta chains from a single sample sequenced in a study of blood T cell repertoires in COVID-19. Sequenced by immunoSEQ multiplex PCR; TCRdb stores in-frame clones only, minus some. The sample holds 250,000 to 350,000 clones, around 87% seen once. The sequencing sample was made of peripheral blood. The receptors shown here come from a woman under 40 who had recovered from COVID-19.

The V call is TRBV7-9, the J call TRBJ2-1; 9 bases match TRBD2. The V gene's germline CDR1 is SEHNR and CDR2 FQNEAQ (reference sequence). CDR3 size: 15 residues. V lost 2 bases and J lost 7; bases outside the gene matches: 6. CDR3 nucleotides: TGTGCCAGCAGCTTATTTAGCGGGAGAATTAATGAGCAGTTCTTC. Translating it yields CASSLFSGRINEQFF. The whole variable domain, remainder taken from reference TRBV7-9 and TRBJ2-1, is DTGVSQNPRHKITKRGQNVTFRCDPISEHNRLYWYRQTLGQGPEFLTYFQNEAQLEKSRLLSDRFSAERPKGSFSTLEIQRTEQGDSAMYLCASSLFSGRINEQFFGPGTRLTVL.

This sequence joins TRBV28 and TRBJ2-1; 9 bases fit TRBD2. CDR1 MDHEN and CDR2 SYDVKM come from the germline V gene. CDR3 length: 14 residues. After removal of 3 bases from V and 9 bases from J, the junction contained 6 bases not matched to a gene. The CDR3 here is CASSFASGAREQFF. Here the CDR3 DNA reads TGTGCCAGCAGTTTTGCTAGCGGGGCTCGTGAGCAGTTCTTC.

This chain joins TRBV5-4 and TRBJ1-4; the D is unclear. Germline CDR1 and CDR2: SGHNT and YYREEE (reference sequence). CDR3 length: 13 residues. Trimming cost V 4 bases and J 0 bases, with 4 bases left between them. CDR3 nucleotides: TGTGCCAGCAGCCGTTCAACTAATGAAAAACTGTTTTTT. Translating it yields CASSRSTNEKLFF.